This TCR beta chain stems from a study of metastatic and nonmetastatic thyroid tumors. Study-level points and caveats: Benign nodules reportedly had significantly lower TCR beta diversity than malignant thyroid tumors in blood and tumor.

As processed by the authors: Construction of a distant-metastasis classifier for papillary thyroid cancer relied on CDR3 differences across clinicopathological groups. TCRdb re-clonotyped the PCR reads via MiXCR. These V and J calls are TCRdb output, not the study's own analysis. The sample yields 30,000 to 35,000 clones, roughly a third seen once. Ahead of thyroid surgery, no patient had received treatment of any kind. The CDR3 extends over 14 amino acids. V trimming: 7 bases; J trimming: 7 bases; junction bases outside the gene matches: 3. This clone was picked up a small number of times. The antigen remains unidentified. A read error may be the cause here, since a much bigger clone is one base away.

This chain links TRBV12-3 or TRBV12-4 with TRBJ2-1, with 14 bases matching TRBD2. The TCR was taken from a female donor with papillary thyroid cancer or a benign thyroid nodule (not recorded which). Some clones in this sample may be carry-over from other donors' samples. Sequencing was performed on tumor tissue. The CDR3 region is CASMTSGRGNEQFF. The CDR3, as DNA: TGTGCCAGCATGACTAGCGGGAGGGGAAATGAGCAGTTCTTC.